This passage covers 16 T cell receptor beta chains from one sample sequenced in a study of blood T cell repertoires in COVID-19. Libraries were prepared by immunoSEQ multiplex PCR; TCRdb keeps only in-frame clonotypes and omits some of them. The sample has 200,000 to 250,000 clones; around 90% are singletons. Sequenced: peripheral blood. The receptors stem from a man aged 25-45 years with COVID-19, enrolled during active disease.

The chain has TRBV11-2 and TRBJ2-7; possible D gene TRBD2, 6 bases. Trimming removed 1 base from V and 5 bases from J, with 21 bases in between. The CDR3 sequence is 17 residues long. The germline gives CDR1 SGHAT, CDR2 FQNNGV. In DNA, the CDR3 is TGTGCCAGCAGCTTAGGCAAACTAGCCAGCCGAGAAAACGAGCAGTACTTC. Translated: CASSLGKLASRENEQYF.

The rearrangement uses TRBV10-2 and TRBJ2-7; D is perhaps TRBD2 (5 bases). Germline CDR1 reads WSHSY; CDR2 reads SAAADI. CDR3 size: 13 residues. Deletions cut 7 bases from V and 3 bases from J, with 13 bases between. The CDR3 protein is CASNLFEGYEQYF. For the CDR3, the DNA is TGCGCCAGCAATCTTTTTGAGGGCTACGAGCAGTACTTC.

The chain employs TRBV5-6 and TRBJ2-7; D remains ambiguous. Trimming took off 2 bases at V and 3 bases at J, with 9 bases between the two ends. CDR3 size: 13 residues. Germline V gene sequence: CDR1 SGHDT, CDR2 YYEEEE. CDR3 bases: TGTGCCAGCAGCTTTTGGCAGATCTACGAGCAGTACTTC. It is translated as CASSFWQIYEQYF. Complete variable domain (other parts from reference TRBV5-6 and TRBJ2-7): DAGVTQSPTHLIKTRGQQVTLRCSPKSGHDTVSWYQQALGQGPQFIFQYYEEEERQRGNFPDRFSGHQFPNYSSELNVNALLLGDSALYLCASSFWQIYEQYFGPGTRLTVT.

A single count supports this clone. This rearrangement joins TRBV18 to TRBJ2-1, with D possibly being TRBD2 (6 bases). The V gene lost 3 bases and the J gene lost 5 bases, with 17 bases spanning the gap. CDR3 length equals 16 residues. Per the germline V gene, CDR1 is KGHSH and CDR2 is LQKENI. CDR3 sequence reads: CASSPGGDYGNNEQFF. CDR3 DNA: TGTGCCAGCTCACCCGGGGGAGACTACGGCAACAATGAGCAGTTCTTC.

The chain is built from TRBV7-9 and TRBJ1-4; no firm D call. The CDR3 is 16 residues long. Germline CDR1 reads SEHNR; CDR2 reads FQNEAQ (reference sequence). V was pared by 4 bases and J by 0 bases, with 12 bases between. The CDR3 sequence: CASSSPSRATNEKLFF. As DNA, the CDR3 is TGTGCCAGCAGCTCCCCCTCGAGAGCAACTAATGAAAAACTGTTTTTT. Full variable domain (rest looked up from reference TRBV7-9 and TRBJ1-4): DTGVSQNPRHKITKRGQNVTFRCDPISEHNRLYWYRQTLGQGPEFLTYFQNEAQLEKSRLLSDRFSAERPKGSFSTLEIQRTEQGDSAMYLCASSSPSRATNEKLFFGSGTQLSVL.

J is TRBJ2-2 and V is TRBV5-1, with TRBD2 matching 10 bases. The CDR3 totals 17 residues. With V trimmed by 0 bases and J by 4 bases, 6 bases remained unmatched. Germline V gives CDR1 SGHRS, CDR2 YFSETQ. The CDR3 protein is CASSLVGLAASTGELFF. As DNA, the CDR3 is TGCGCCAGCAGCTTGGTAGGACTAGCGGCCTCCACCGGGGAGCTGTTTTTT.

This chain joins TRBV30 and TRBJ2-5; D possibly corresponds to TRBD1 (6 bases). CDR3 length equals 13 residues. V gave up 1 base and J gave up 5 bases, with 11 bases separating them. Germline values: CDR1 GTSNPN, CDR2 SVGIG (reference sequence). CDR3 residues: CAWSGQAHETQYF. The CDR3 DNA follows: TGTGCCTGGAGTGGACAGGCGCACGAGACCCAGTACTTC.

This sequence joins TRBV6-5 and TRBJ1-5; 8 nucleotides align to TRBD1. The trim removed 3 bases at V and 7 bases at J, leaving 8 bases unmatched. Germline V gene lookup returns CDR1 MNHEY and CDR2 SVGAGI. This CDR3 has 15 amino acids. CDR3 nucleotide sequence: TGTGCCAGCAGTTATAAACAGGGGGTGAGGCAGCCCCAGCATTTT. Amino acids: CASSYKQGVRQPQHF.

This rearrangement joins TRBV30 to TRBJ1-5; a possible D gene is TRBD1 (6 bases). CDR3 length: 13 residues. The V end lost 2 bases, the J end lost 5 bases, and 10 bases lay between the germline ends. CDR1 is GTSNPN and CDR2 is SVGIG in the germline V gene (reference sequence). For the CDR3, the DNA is TGTGCCTGGAGTACACAGGGAGATCAGCCCCAGCATTTT. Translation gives CAWSTQGDQPQHF. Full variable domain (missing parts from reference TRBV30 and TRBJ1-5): SQTIHQWPATLVQPVGSPLSLECTVEGTSNPNLYWYRQAAGRGLQLLFYSVGIGQISSEVPQNLSASRPQDRQFILSSKKLLLSDSGFYLCAWSTQGDQPQHFGDGTRLSIL.

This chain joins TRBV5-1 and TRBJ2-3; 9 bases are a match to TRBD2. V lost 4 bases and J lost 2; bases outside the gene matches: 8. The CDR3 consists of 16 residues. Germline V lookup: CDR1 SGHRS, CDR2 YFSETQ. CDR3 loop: CASSGLSGGSTDTQYF. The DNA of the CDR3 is TGCGCCAGCAGCGGGCTTAGCGGGGGCTCCACAGATACGCAGTATTTT.

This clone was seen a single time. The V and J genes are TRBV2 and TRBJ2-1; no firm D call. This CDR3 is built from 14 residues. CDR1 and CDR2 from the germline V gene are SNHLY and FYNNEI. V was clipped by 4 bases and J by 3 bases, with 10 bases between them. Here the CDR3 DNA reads TGTGCCAGCAGTGCGACTGAAAGCTACAATGAGCAGTTCTTC. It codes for CASSATESYNEQFF.

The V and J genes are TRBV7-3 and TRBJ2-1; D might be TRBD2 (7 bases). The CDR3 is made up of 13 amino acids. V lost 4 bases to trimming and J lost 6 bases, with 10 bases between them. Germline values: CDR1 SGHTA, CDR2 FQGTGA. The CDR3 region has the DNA TGTGCCAGCAGCTCGGGGGGCCTCAATGAGCAGTTCTTC. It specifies CASSSGGLNEQFF.

The CDR3: CASSTGIWQPQHF. CDR3 DNA: TGTGCCAGTAGTACAGGGATTTGGCAGCCCCAGCATTTT. J is TRBJ1-5 and V is TRBV19; TRBD1 is a possible D gene (5 bases). Trimming removed 4 bases from V and 7 bases from J, with 11 bases in between. CDR1 is LNHDA and CDR2 is SQIVND in the germline V gene (reference sequence). There are 13 residues in the CDR3.

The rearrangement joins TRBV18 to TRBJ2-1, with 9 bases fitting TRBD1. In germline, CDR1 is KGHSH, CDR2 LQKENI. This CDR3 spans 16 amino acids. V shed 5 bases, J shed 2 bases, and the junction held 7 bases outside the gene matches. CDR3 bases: TGTGCCAGCTCATCCGGGACAGGGTCTACCTACAATGAGCAGTTCTTC. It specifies CASSSGTGSTYNEQFF. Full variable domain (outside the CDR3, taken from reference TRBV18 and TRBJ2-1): NAGVMQNPRHLVRRRGQEARLRCSPMKGHSHVYWYRQLPEEGLKFMVYLQKENIIDESGMPKERFSAEFPKEGPSILRIQQVVRGDSAAYFCASSSGTGSTYNEQFFGPGTRLTVL.

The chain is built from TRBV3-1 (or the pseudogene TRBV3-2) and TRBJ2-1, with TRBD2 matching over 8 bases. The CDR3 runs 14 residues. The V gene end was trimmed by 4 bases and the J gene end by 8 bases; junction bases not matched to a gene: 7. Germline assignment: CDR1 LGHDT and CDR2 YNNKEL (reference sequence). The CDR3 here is CASSPAPGGDEQFF. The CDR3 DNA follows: TGTGCCAGCAGCCCGGCGCCCGGGGGGGATGAGCAGTTCTTC.

CDR3: CASSLRDRTYEQYF. The CDR3 DNA reads TGTGCCAGCAGCCTCCGGGACAGAACCTACGAGCAGTACTTC. This rearrangement joins TRBV5-5 to TRBJ2-7; 7 nucleotides align to TRBD1. The junction had 6 bases not matched to a gene; V was cut back by 4 bases and J by 2 bases. Germline-derived CDR1 and CDR2 are SGHKS and YYEKEE (reference sequence). CDR3 size: 14 residues. The complete variable domain, with remaining parts taken from reference TRBV5-5 and TRBJ2-7, reads DAGVTQSPTHLIKTRGQQVTLRCSPISGHKSVSWYQQVLGQGPQFIFQYYEKEERGRGNFPDRFSARQFPNYSSELNVNALLLGDSALYLCASSLRDRTYEQYFGPGTRLTVT.